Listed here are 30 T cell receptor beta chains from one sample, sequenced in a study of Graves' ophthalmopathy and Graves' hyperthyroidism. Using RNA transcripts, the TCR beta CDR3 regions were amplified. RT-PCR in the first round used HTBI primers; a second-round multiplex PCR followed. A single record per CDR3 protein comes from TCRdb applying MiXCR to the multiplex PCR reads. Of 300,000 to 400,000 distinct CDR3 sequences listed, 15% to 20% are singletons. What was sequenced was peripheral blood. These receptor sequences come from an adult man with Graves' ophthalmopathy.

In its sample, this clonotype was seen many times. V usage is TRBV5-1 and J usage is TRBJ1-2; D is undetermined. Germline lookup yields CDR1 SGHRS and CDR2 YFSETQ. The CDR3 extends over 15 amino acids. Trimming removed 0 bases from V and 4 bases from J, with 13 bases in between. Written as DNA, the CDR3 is TGCGCCAGCAGCTTGGCCGGTATGGAGATCTATGGCTACACCTTC. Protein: CASSLAGMEIYGYTF.

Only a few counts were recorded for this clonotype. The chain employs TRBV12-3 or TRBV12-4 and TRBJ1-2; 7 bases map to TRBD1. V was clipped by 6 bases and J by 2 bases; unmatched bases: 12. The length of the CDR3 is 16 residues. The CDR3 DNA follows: TGTGCCAGCAGATCGGGACAGCAGGGGACCAACTATGGCTACACCTTC. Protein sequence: CASRSGQQGTNYGYTF.

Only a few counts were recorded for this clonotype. CDR3 protein: CASSQGPVYRTNTEAFF. CDR3 DNA sequence: TGTGCCAGCAGCCAGGGTCCCGTCTACAGGACGAACACTGAAGCTTTCTTT. The chain has TRBV3-1 and TRBJ1-1, with D possibly TRBD1 on 5 matching bases. Trimming stripped 3 bases from V and 1 base from J, with 18 bases between. Germline V gives CDR1 LGHDT, CDR2 YNNKEL (reference sequence). The CDR3 runs to 17 residues.

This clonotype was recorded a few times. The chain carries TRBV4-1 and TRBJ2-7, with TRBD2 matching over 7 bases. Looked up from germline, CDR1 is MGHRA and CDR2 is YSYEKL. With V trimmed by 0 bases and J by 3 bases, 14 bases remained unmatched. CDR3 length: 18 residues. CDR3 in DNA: TGCGCCAGCAGCCAAGATGTATCCGCCGGGAGGACTTTCTACGAGCAGTACTTC. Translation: CASSQDVSAGRTFYEQYF.

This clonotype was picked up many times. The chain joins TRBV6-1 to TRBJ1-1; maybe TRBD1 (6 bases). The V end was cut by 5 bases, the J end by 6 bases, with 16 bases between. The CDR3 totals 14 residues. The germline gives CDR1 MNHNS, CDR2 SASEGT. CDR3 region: CASSRGGAIPEAFF. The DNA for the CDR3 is TGTGCCAGCAGTCGAGGGGGGGCGATCCCTGAAGCTTTCTTT.

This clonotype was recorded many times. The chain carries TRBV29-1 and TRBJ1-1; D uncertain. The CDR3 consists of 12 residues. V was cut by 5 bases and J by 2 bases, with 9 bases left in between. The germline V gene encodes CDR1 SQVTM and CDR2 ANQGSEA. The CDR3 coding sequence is TGCAGCGTTAAATGGAGAAACACTGAAGCTTTCTTT. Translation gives CSVKWRNTEAFF.

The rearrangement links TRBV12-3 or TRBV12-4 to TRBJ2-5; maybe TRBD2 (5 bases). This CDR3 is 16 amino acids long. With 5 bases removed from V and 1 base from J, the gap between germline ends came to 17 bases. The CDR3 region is CASSPPTGFLQETQYF. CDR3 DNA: TGTGCCAGCAGTCCCCCGACGGGGTTCCTCCAAGAGACCCAGTACTTC.

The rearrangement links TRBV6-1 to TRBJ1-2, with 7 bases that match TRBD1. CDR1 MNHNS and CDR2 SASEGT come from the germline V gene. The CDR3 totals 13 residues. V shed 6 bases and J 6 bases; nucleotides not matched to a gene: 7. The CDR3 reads CASRKQGIDGYTF. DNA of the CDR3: TGTGCCAGCAGGAAACAGGGGATAGATGGCTACACCTTC.

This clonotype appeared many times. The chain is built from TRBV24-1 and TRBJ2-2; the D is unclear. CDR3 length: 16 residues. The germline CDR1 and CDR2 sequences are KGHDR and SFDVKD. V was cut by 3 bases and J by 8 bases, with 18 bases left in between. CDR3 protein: CATSDPSTIPRGELFF. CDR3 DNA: TGTGCCACCAGTGATCCCTCGACCATTCCGAGAGGGGAGCTGTTTTTT.

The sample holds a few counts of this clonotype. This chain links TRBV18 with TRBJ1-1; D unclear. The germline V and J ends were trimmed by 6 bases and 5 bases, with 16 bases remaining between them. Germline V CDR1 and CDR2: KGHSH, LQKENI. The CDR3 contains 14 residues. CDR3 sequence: CASSPVRSGTEAFF. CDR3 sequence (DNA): TGTGCCAGCTCCCCAGTGCGGTCGGGGACTGAAGCTTTCTTT.

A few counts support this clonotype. CDR3 nucleotide sequence: TGTGCCAGCAGCGTAGCGGGGACAGGGGGAGGTGAGCAGTACTTC. This gives the protein CASSVAGTGGGEQYF. The chain employs TRBV9 and TRBJ2-7; TRBD1 matches 11 bases. The CDR3 covers 15 residues. Germline values: CDR1 SGDLS, CDR2 YYNGEE. Trimming at V came to 0 bases and at J to 7 bases, leaving 6 bases not matched to a gene.

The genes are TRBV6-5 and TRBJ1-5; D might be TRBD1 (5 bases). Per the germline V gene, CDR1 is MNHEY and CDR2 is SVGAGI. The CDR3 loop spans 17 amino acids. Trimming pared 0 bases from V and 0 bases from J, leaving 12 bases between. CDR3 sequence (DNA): TGTGCCAGCAGTTACTCGGTGTGGGGCGATAGCAATCAGCCCCAGCATTTT. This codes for CASSYSVWGDSNQPQHF.

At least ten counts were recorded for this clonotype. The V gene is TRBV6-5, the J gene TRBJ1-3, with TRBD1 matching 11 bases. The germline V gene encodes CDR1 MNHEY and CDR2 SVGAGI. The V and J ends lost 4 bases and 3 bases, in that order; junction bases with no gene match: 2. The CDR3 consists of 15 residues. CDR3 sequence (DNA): TGTGCCAGCAGTTCCGGGACAGGGGGTGGAAACACCATATATTTT. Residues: CASSSGTGGGNTIYF.

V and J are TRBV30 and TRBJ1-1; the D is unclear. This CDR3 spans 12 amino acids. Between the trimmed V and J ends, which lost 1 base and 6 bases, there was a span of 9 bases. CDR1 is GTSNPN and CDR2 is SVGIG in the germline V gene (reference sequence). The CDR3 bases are TGTGCCTGGAGTGAAATACGGCCTGAAGCTTTCTTT. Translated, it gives CAWSEIRPEAFF.

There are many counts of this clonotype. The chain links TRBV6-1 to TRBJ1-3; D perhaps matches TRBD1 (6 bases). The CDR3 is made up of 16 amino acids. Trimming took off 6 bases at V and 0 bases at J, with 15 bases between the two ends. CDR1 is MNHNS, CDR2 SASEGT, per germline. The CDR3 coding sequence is TGTGCCAGCAGCCGAAAACAGGGTCGCTCTGGAAACACCATATATTTT. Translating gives CASSRKQGRSGNTIYF.

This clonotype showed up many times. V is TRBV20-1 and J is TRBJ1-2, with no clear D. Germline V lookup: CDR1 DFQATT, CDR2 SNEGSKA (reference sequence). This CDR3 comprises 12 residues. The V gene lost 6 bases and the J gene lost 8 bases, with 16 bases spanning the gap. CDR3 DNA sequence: TGCAGTGCGCTACACCCCCCCGGGGGCTACACCTTC. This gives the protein CSALHPPGGYTF.

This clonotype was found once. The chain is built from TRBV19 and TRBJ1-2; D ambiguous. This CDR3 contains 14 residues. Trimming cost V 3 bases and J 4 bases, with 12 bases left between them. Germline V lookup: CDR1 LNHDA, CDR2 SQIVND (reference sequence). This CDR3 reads CASSIGKTRYGYTF. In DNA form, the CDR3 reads TGTGCCAGTAGTATTGGGAAAACCCGCTATGGCTACACCTTC.

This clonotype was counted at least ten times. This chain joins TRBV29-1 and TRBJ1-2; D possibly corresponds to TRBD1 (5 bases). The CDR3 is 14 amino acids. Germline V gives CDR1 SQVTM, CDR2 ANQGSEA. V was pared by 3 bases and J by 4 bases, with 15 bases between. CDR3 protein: CSVEEGLGGYGYTF. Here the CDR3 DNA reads TGCAGCGTTGAGGAGGGATTGGGGGGCTATGGCTACACCTTC.

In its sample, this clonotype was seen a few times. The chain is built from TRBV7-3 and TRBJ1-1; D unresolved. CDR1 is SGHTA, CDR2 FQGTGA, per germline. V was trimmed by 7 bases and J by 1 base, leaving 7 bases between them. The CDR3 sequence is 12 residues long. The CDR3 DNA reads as TGTGCCAGCATAGGCAGGAACACTGAAGCTTTCTTT. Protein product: CASIGRNTEAFF.

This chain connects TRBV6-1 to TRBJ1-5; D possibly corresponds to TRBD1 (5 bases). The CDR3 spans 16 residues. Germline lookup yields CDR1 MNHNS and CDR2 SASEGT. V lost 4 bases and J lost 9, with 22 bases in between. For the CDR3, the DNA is TGTGCCAGCAGTGCACACCAGGGACCGACGACCGGGCCCCAGCATTTT. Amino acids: CASSAHQGPTTGPQHF.

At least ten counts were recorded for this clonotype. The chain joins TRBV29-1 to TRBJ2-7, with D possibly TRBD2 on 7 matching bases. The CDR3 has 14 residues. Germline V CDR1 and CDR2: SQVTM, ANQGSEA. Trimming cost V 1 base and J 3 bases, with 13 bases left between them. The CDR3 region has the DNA TGCAGCGTTGAAGCTCCGGGGGGCGTCTACGAGCAGTACTTC. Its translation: CSVEAPGGVYEQYF.

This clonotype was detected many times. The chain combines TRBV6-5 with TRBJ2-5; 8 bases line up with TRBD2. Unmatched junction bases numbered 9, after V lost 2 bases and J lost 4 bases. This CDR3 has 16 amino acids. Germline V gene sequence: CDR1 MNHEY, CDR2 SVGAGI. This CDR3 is CASSYPSGSWVETQYF. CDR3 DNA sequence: TGTGCCAGCAGTTACCCCAGCGGGAGTTGGGTAGAGACCCAGTACTTC.

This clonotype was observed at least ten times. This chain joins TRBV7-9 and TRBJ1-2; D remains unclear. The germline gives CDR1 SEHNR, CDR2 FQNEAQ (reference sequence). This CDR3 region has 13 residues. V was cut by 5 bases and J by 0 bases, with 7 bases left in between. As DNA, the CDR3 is TGTGCCAGCAGCCCAGACACTAACTATGGCTACACCTTC. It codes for CASSPDTNYGYTF.

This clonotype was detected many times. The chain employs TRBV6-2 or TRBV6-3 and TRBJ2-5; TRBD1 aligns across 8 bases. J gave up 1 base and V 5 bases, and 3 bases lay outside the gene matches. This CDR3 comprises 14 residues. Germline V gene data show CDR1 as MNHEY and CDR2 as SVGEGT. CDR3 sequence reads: CASSPGQGQETQYF. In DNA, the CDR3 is TGTGCCAGCAGTCCCGGACAGGGCCAAGAGACCCAGTACTTC.

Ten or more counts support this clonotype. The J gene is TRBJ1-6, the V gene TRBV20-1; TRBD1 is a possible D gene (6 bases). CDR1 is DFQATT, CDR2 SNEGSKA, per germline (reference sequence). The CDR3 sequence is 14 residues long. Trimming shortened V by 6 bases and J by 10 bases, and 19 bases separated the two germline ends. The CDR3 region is CSATMGGARSPLHF. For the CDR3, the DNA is TGCAGTGCCACAATGGGGGGGGCCAGATCACCCCTCCACTTT.

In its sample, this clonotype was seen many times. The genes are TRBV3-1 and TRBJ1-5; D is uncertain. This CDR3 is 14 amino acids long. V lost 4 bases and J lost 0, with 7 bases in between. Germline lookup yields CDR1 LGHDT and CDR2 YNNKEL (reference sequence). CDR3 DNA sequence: TGTGCCAGCAGCCGCACGTATAGCAATCAGCCCCAGCATTTT. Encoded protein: CASSRTYSNQPQHF.

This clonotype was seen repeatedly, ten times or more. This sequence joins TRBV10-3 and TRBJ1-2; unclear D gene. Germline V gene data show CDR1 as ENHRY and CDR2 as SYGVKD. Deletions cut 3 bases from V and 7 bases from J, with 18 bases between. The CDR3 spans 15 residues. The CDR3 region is CAISDPYAKGVGYTF. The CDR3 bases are TGTGCCATCAGTGATCCCTATGCCAAGGGCGTTGGCTACACCTTC.

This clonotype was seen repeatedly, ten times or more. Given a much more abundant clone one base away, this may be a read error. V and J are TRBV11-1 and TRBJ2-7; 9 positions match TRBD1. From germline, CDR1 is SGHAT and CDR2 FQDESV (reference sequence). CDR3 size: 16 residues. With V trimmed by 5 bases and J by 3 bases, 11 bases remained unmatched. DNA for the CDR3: TGTGCCAGCAGCCCAAAAGACAGGGGGGCCCTCTACGAGCAGTACTTC. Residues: CASSPKDRGALYEQYF.

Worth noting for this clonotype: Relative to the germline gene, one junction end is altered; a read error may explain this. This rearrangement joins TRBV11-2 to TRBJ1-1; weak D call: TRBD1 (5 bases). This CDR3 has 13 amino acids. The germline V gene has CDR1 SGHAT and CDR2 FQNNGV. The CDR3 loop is CAGSLEGFGEAFF. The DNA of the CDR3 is TGTGCCGGCAGCTTAGAGGGGTTCGGTGAAGCTTTCTTT.

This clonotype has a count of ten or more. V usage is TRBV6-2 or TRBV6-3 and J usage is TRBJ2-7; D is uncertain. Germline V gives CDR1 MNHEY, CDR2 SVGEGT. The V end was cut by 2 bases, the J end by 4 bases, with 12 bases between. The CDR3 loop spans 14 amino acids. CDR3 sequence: CASSYGPPLYEQYF. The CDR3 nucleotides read TGTGCCAGCAGTTACGGCCCGCCTCTGTACGAGCAGTACTTC.